The 25 T cell receptor beta chains presented below share a single source sample, sequenced in a study of cytomegalovirus exposure and HLA in healthy donors. Vbeta (60) and Jbeta (13) primers were used in the PCR. The method was immunoSEQ multiplex PCR; TCRdb's version includes in-frame clones alone and lacks a portion of them. The table lists around 170,000 clones, 75% to 85% of them singletons, with roughly 2.5% in the top ten. The sample taken for sequencing was PBMCs. The receptor set was obtained from a woman younger than 45 in good health and CMV-seropositive.

Only one count was recorded for this clone. The gene calls are TRBV10-3 and TRBJ2-5, with a weak D call TRBD1 (5 bases). Germline CDR1 ENHRY, CDR2 SYGVKD. CDR3 size: 15 residues. Trimming took off 3 bases at V and 1 base at J, with 12 bases between the two ends. The CDR3 DNA is TGTGCCATCAGTGATTCGCGACAGCTCCAAGAGACCCAGTACTTC. Amino acid sequence: CAISDSRQLQETQYF.

This chain uses TRBV7-2 with TRBJ2-1; TRBD2 aligns across 10 bases. The J segment lost 8 bases and the V segment lost 4 bases, leaving 11 bases of the junction unmatched. The V gene's germline CDR1 is SGHTA and CDR2 FQGNSA. CDR3 length: 16 residues. The CDR3 protein is CASSSSGSGGYDEQFF. CDR3 DNA sequence: TGTGCCAGCAGCTCCTCGGGTAGCGGGGGGTACGATGAGCAGTTCTTC.

In its sample, this clone was seen once. The rearrangement links TRBV29-1 to TRBJ2-3, with D maybe TRBD1 (5 bases). Germline CDR1 SQVTM, CDR2 ANQGSEA. V was pared by 5 bases and J by 0 bases, with 21 bases between. The CDR3 sequence is 17 residues long. The CDR3 here is CSVQVPGQSSSTDTQYF. The CDR3 DNA is TGCAGCGTTCAAGTTCCCGGACAATCATCTAGCACAGATACGCAGTATTTT.

The chain has TRBV7-2 and TRBJ1-2; D not certain. This CDR3 is 12 amino acids long. Germline V CDR1 and CDR2: SGHTA, FQGNSA. Trimming left V 5 bases short and J 6 bases short, with 10 bases between. Here the CDR3 reads CASSPPGNGYTF. The CDR3 DNA reads TGTGCCAGCAGCCCCCCGGGGAATGGCTACACCTTC.

V usage is TRBV2 and J usage is TRBJ1-4; TRBD1 is a possible D gene (6 bases). The germline gives CDR1 SNHLY, CDR2 FYNNEI. Trimming stripped 7 bases from V and 8 bases from J, with 20 bases between. This CDR3 spans 15 amino acids. The CDR3 loop is CASTSGRQGSEKLFF. In DNA, the CDR3 is TGTGCCAGCACCAGTGGTCGTCAGGGGAGCGAAAAACTGTTTTTT.

The chain combines TRBV6-4 with TRBJ2-1; 9 bases are shared with TRBD2. CDR1 is MRHNA, CDR2 SNTAGT, per germline. This CDR3 contains 15 residues. The J segment lost 0 bases and the V segment lost 3 bases, leaving 0 bases of the junction unmatched. The CDR3 nucleotides are TGTGCCAGCAGTGAAGCGGGGGGCTCCTACAATGAGCAGTTCTTC. Protein product: CASSEAGGSYNEQFF.

CDR3 residues: CSVAYYTDTQYF. CDR3 DNA sequence: TGCAGCGTAGCGTACTACACAGATACGCAGTATTTT. V is TRBV29-1 and J is TRBJ2-3; D remains unclear. The V and J ends lost 6 bases and 2 bases respectively, with 9 bases between them. This CDR3 is 12 amino acids long. Germline V gene sequence: CDR1 SQVTM, CDR2 ANQGSEA.

V usage is TRBV4-2 and J usage is TRBJ1-1, with 9 nucleotides matching TRBD1. The length of the CDR3 is 14 residues. The V gene's germline CDR1 is LGHNA and CDR2 YNFKEQ. Trimming removed 0 bases from V and 6 bases from J; junction bases left unmatched: 2. The DNA for the CDR3 is TGTGCCAGCAGCCAAGAGGGACAGGGCCCTGAAGCTTTCTTT. Translated: CASSQEGQGPEAFF.

In DNA, the CDR3 is TGTGCCAGCAGCTTATTGCCCTCCGGACAGCGTACCTACGAGCAGTACTTC. Encoded protein: CASSLLPSGQRTYEQYF. This sequence joins TRBV13 and TRBJ2-7, with a weak D call TRBD1 (6 bases). Trimming shortened V by 2 bases and J by 2 bases, and 19 bases separated the two germline ends. CDR1 PRHDT and CDR2 FYEKMQ come from the germline V gene (reference sequence). The CDR3 is 17 amino acids.

The chain couples TRBV7-2 to TRBJ1-5; D may be TRBD1 (5 bases). The V gene's germline CDR1 is SGHTA and CDR2 FQGNSA. V was clipped by 5 bases and J by 6 bases, with 14 bases between them. The CDR3 runs to 14 residues. This chain's CDR3 is CASSADSTLQPQHF. Written as DNA, the CDR3 is TGTGCCAGCAGCGCAGACAGTACGCTTCAGCCCCAGCATTTT.

The V gene is TRBV5-1, the J gene TRBJ2-5; D possibly corresponds to TRBD2 (5 bases). Looked up from germline, CDR1 is SGHRS and CDR2 is YFSETQ. There are 15 residues in the CDR3. Trimming took 4 bases from V and 5 from J, leaving 18 bases between them. The CDR3: CASSLSRARGETQYF. For the CDR3, the DNA is TGCGCCAGCAGCCTATCCCGGGCCAGAGGGGAGACCCAGTACTTC.

This chain links TRBV9 with TRBJ2-2, with D perhaps TRBD1 (5 bases). From germline, CDR1 is SGDLS and CDR2 YYNGEE. V lost 0 bases to trimming and J lost 6 bases, with 9 bases between them. The CDR3 sequence is 14 residues long. CDR3 protein: CASSVVVGAGELFF. For the CDR3, the DNA is TGTGCCAGCAGCGTAGTAGTAGGGGCCGGGGAGCTGTTTTTT.

The rearrangement joins TRBV7-6 to TRBJ2-7; TRBD2 might be the D (5 bases). This CDR3 is 14 amino acids long. Trimming cost V 5 bases and J 3 bases, with 14 bases left between them. Germline CDR1 reads SGHVS; CDR2 reads FNYEAQ. In DNA form, the CDR3 reads TGTGCCAGCAGCCCGAACACGGGGATCTACGAGCAGTACTTC. Its translation: CASSPNTGIYEQYF.

The rearrangement links TRBV19 to TRBJ2-7; no clear D. Looked up from germline, CDR1 is LNHDA and CDR2 is SQIVND (reference sequence). The CDR3 runs 14 residues. V was trimmed by 6 bases and J by 0 bases, leaving 12 bases between them. The CDR3 here is CASSSSWSSYEQYF. The CDR3 DNA follows: TGTGCCAGTAGCTCATCGTGGAGCTCCTACGAGCAGTACTTC.

The gene calls are TRBV9 and TRBJ2-7; D possibly corresponds to TRBD2 (5 bases). V gave up 4 bases and J gave up 0 bases, with 17 bases separating them. The length of the CDR3 is 16 residues. Germline CDR1 is SGDLS and CDR2 is YYNGEE. This CDR3 is CASSLGGSPSSYEQYF. The DNA of the CDR3 is TGTGCCAGCAGCCTCGGAGGTAGTCCGTCCTCCTACGAGCAGTACTTC.

The genes are TRBV10-3 and TRBJ2-7, with 8 bases fitting TRBD1. With V trimmed by 7 bases and J by 2 bases, 10 bases remained unmatched. The CDR3 runs 15 residues. Per germline, CDR1 ENHRY and CDR2 SYGVKD. The CDR3 protein is CAINPGQGVPYEQYF. DNA of the CDR3: TGTGCCATCAACCCCGGACAGGGCGTCCCCTACGAGCAGTACTTC.

This clone was counted a single time. The genes are TRBV9 and TRBJ2-5, with 7 bases identical to TRBD2. The CDR3 contains 15 residues. Germline lookup yields CDR1 SGDLS and CDR2 YYNGEE. Trimming cost V 3 bases and J 4 bases; bases outside gene matches: 9. The CDR3 reads CASSGQAGRGETQYF. The CDR3 bases are TGTGCCAGCAGCGGACAAGCGGGGCGAGGAGAGACCCAGTACTTC.

Only a few counts were recorded for this clone. The rearrangement links TRBV30 to TRBJ1-6; 7 nucleotides match TRBD1. The CDR3 contains 15 residues. Trimming removed 3 bases from V and 7 bases from J; junction bases left unmatched: 9. Germline V gene sequence: CDR1 GTSNPN, CDR2 SVGIG (reference sequence). The CDR3 DNA reads as TGTGCCTGGAGGGGGGTGGGACAGTTCAATTCACCCCTCCACTTT. Translation gives CAWRGVGQFNSPLHF.

The V and J genes are TRBV2 and TRBJ2-7; 14 bases align to TRBD2. This CDR3 has 18 residues. After removal of 1 base from V and 3 bases from J, the junction contained 8 bases not matched to a gene. From germline, CDR1 is SNHLY and CDR2 FYNNEI. CDR3 sequence reads: CASSEDPSTSGGVYEQYF. In DNA form, the CDR3 reads TGTGCCAGCAGTGAAGACCCTTCGACTAGCGGGGGGGTCTACGAGCAGTACTTC.

The chain links TRBV15 to TRBJ2-1, with 11 bases matching TRBD2. After removal of 5 bases from V and 0 bases from J, the junction contained 3 bases not matched to a gene. The CDR3 is 16 amino acids. Germline CDR1 reads LNHNV; CDR2 reads YYDKDF (reference sequence). The CDR3 coding sequence is TGTGCCACCAGCCTGACTAGCGGGGACTCCTACAATGAGCAGTTCTTC. This encodes CATSLTSGDSYNEQFF.

CDR3 loop: CASSPQAGVHEQYF. CDR3 nucleotides: TGTGCCAGCAGTCCCCAGGCGGGGGTCCACGAGCAGTACTTC. V gene TRBV11-2 combines with J gene TRBJ2-7; 7 bases are a match to TRBD2. This CDR3 is built from 14 residues. The germline V gene encodes CDR1 SGHAT and CDR2 FQNNGV. After removal of 6 bases from V and 5 bases from J, the junction contained 10 bases not matched to a gene.

The genes are TRBV9 and TRBJ2-2; TRBD1 agrees at 7 bases. Per germline, CDR1 SGDLS and CDR2 YYNGEE. The J segment lost 6 bases and the V segment lost 1 base, leaving 3 bases of the junction unmatched. The CDR3 runs 14 residues. CDR3: CASSVRTGSGELFF. The CDR3 region has the DNA TGTGCCAGCAGCGTACGGACAGGCTCCGGGGAGCTGTTTTTT.

The V gene is TRBV6-1, the J gene TRBJ1-5; unclear D gene. There are 16 residues in the CDR3. Trimming took 2 bases from V and 7 from J, leaving 18 bases between them. Germline V CDR1 and CDR2: MNHNS, SASEGT. The CDR3 DNA follows: TGTGCCAGCAGTGAAATCCCTCGGAACCCCAGGCAGCCCCAGCATTTT. It specifies CASSEIPRNPRQPQHF.

Notes on this clone: This CDR3 is also generated by other DNA sequences in the sample. The V call is TRBV13, the J call TRBJ2-5; TRBD2 is a possible D gene (7 bases). The CDR3 loop spans 13 amino acids. The ends were cut back, 6 bases at V and 4 bases at J, with 12 bases in the middle. The germline V gene encodes CDR1 PRHDT and CDR2 FYEKMQ (reference sequence). The CDR3 bases are TGTGCCAGCAGTCTAGGGGGGGGAGAGACCCAGTACTTC. Translation gives CASSLGGGETQYF.

The chain is built from TRBV27 and TRBJ1-1; D ambiguous. The CDR3 extends over 15 amino acids. The V end lost 2 bases, the J end lost 4 bases, and 14 bases lay between the germline ends. Germline CDR1 MNHEY, CDR2 SMNVEV (reference sequence). The chain's CDR3 is CASSLIAEFGTEAFF. The CDR3 DNA sequence: TGTGCCAGCAGTTTAATAGCGGAGTTCGGCACTGAAGCTTTCTTT.